These T cell receptor beta chains were read from a single sample in a study of siplizumab effects on memory and regulatory T cells. The method was immunoSEQ multiplex PCR; TCRdb's version includes in-frame clones alone and lacks a portion of them. The data contain 70,000 to 90,000 clones, around 89% of them seen just once; the ten biggest clones take up about 15%. The material sequenced was CD4+ T cells sorted from blood. The receptor source for this set is a human donor in good health. Each CDR3 is given with its conserved first and last residue. D genes are given only for firm matches. Clone size, where shown, is once, few, many, or a class for clones that have expanded.

13	TRBV7-9	NA	NA	TRBJ2-7	TGTGCCAGCAGCTTAGGGGTTACCTACGAGCAGTACTTC	CASSLGVTYEQYF
14	TRBV19	NA	NA	TRBJ1-2	TGTGCCAGTAGTATAGAAAGTGGATTTCGTGGCTACACCTTC	CASSIESGFRGYTF
13	TRBV7-3	NA	NA	TRBJ1-2	TGTGCCAGCAGCATAACTCCAGGGTATGGCTACACCTTC	CASSITPGYGYTF
13	TRBV19	NA	NA	TRBJ1-1	TGTGCCACAAGCGAGGCAGCGAACACTGAAGCTTTCTTT	CATSEAANTEAFF
14	TRBV5-1	NA	NA	TRBJ1-4	TGCGCCAGCAGCTTGGCCGGACAGAATGAAAAACTGTTTTTT	CASSLAGQNEKLFF
17	TRBV11-2	NA	NA	TRBJ2-2	TGTGCCAGCAGCTTAGATTATGGGGGATCGTACACCGGGGAGCTGTTTTTT	CASSLDYGGSYTGELFF
16	TRBV5-1	NA	NA	TRBJ2-5	TGCGCCAGCAGCTTGGAGGGCAGGGCCTTCCAAGAGACCCAGTACTTC	CASSLEGRAFQETQYF
15	TRBV28	NA	NA	TRBJ2-5	TGTGCCAGCAGTTCCCCAACTATCCGGCGAGAGACCCAGTACTTC	CASSSPTIRRETQYF
15	TRBV7-9	NA	NA	TRBJ2-7	TGTGCCAGCAGCTCTAGAGGTTGGACAGCATACGAGCAGTACTTC	CASSSRGWTAYEQYF
14	TRBV19	NA	NA	TRBJ1-5	TGTGCCACGGGAAGCGGGGCCGGCGGTCAGCCCCAGCATTTT	CATGSGAGGQPQHF
15	TRBV15	NA	NA	TRBJ1-5	TGTGCCACCAGCAGGGGATTAATCGGAGCCCAGCCCCAGCATTTT	CATSRGLIGAQPQHF
15	TRBV7-9	NA	once	TRBJ1-1	TGTGCCAGCAGCCCTCTTGGGGGCGGGAACACTGAAGCTTTCTTT	CASSPLGGGNTEAFF
15	TRBV6-5	TRBD2	NA	TRBJ2-3	TGTGCCAGCAGTCCGTGGGAGGGGACGTGGGGGACGCAGTATTTT	CASSPWEGTWGTQYF
11	TRBV2	NA	NA	TRBJ2-7	TGTGCCAGCAGTGAAGGGGTTGGGCAGTACTTC	CASSEGVGQYF
14	TRBV28	NA	NA	TRBJ1-3	TGTGCCAGCAGTTTCTCTAGTACTGGAAACACCATATATTTT	CASSFSSTGNTIYF
13	TRBV2	NA	NA	TRBJ2-7	TGTGCCAGCAGGGTGCAGGGCACCTACGAGCAGTACTTC	CASRVQGTYEQYF
16	TRBV14	TRBD1	once	TRBJ2-3	TGTGCCAGCAGCCAAGGACAGGACAGGGCGACAGATACGCAGTATTTT	CASSQGQDRATDTQYF
16	TRBV6-5	TRBD2	once	TRBJ2-3	TGTGCCAGCAGTTACTCCGGGACTAGCGGCACAGATACGCAGTATTTT	CASSYSGTSGTDTQYF
16	TRBV19	TRBD1	NA	TRBJ1-2	TGTGCCAGTAGTCTCAGAGGACAGGGCCAACCCTATGGCTACACCTTC	CASSLRGQGQPYGYTF
15	TRBV29-1	TRBD2	few	TRBJ2-3	TGCAGCGTTGGGACTAGCGGGGCTAGCACAGATACGCAGTATTTT	CSVGTSGASTDTQYF
12	TRBV19	NA	NA	TRBJ2-7	TGTGCCAGTAGTATAGGCAGGGGCGAGCAGTACTTC	CASSIGRGEQYF
12	TRBV18	NA	few	TRBJ2-7	TGTGCCAGCTCACCAACCAGGGACGAGCAGTACTTC	CASSPTRDEQYF
14	TRBV5-1	NA	NA	TRBJ1-5	TGCGCCAGCAGCCTCCTGGGGGGAGATCAGCCCCAGCATTTT	CASSLLGGDQPQHF
11	TRBV6-5	NA	once	TRBJ1-2	TGTGCCAGCGGGAAGGGGTCTGGCTACACCTTC	CASGKGSGYTF
16	TRBV7-2	TRBD2	NA	TRBJ2-5	TGTGCCAGCAGCTTAGGACTAGCGGGAGGACAAGAGACCCAGTACTTC	CASSLGLAGGQETQYF
12	TRBV10-3	NA	NA	TRBJ2-7	TGTGCCATCAGGGACAGACTGGGACAGCAGTACTTC	CAIRDRLGQQYF
14	TRBV18	TRBD1	NA	TRBJ1-1	TGTGCCAGCTCAACCCAGGGGGCGAACACTGAAGCTTTCTTT	CASSTQGANTEAFF
17	TRBV6-1	NA	NA	TRBJ2-5	TGTGCCAGCAGTGGTGGGAGAGGGCGGGTCGACTATGAGACCCAGTACTTC	CASSGGRGRVDYETQYF
14	TRBV9	TRBD1	NA	TRBJ1-4	TGTGCCAGCAGCGTTTCAGGGGGTAATGAAAAACTGTTTTTT	CASSVSGGNEKLFF
14	TRBV5-1	NA	once	TRBJ2-2	TGCGCCAGCAGCTTGGATTTAGGCACCGGGGAGCTGTTTTTT	CASSLDLGTGELFF
11	TRBV30	NA	NA	TRBJ1-2	TGTGCCCTTGGGGGCGGGTATGGCTACACCTTC	CALGGGYGYTF
14	TRBV9	NA	NA	TRBJ2-3	TGTGCCAGCGGCGGAGGGGGGCGGACAGATACGCAGTATTTT	CASGGGGRTDTQYF
14	TRBV5-1	TRBD1	NA	TRBJ1-4	TGCGCCAGCAGGTTAAATCCAGGGGGCGAAAAACTGTTTTTT	CASRLNPGGEKLFF